Below are 11 T cell receptor beta chains sequenced from a single sample in a study of T cell responses to AZD1222 COVID-19 vaccine. Assay used: immunoSEQ multiplex PCR; TCRdb lists only in-frame clones, some missing. Among 150,000 to 200,000 clones listed, just over 90% were seen once. The sequencing here drew on peripheral blood, taken 28 days after the second AZD1222 dose. The receptors here all came from an adult who received the AZD1222 COVID-19 vaccine.

V and J are TRBV28 and TRBJ1-1; weak D call: TRBD1 (5 bases). This CDR3 contains 14 residues. V lost 6 bases to trimming and J lost 3 bases, with 14 bases between them. Germline CDR1 is MDHEN and CDR2 is SYDVKM. CDR3 nucleotide sequence: TGTGCCAGCAGCTCAGGGTGGGCGTACACTGAAGCTTTCTTT. Amino acid sequence: CASSSGWAYTEAFF.

The chain recombines TRBV5-5 with TRBJ2-1, with TRBD2 matching 7 bases. Trimming at V came to 4 bases and at J to 2 bases, leaving 6 bases not matched to a gene. CDR1 SGHKS and CDR2 YYEKEE come from the germline V gene (reference sequence). This CDR3 comprises 15 residues. CDR3 loop: CASSRTGGPYNEQFF. CDR3 coding DNA: TGTGCCAGCAGCAGAACGGGAGGACCCTACAATGAGCAGTTCTTC.

V usage is TRBV9 and J usage is TRBJ2-3; the match to TRBD2 covers 7 bases. J gave up 3 bases and V 7 bases, and 11 bases lay outside the gene matches. Germline V gene data show CDR1 as SGDLS and CDR2 as YYNGEE. This CDR3 comprises 15 residues. The CDR3 DNA reads TGTGCCAGCGGATCTGGACTAGTATCTACAGATACGCAGTATTTT. Protein product: CASGSGLVSTDTQYF.

The rearrangement joins TRBV3-1 (or the pseudogene TRBV3-2) to TRBJ1-5; 8 bases map to TRBD1. Germline CDR1 and CDR2: LGHDT and YNNKEL (reference sequence). The CDR3 spans 15 residues. J was trimmed by 3 bases and V by 1 base; bases with no gene match: 2. CDR3 DNA sequence: TGTGCCAGCAGCCAAGGGACAGGGAACAATCAGCCCCAGCATTTT. Translation gives CASSQGTGNNQPQHF.

This chain uses TRBV4-1 with TRBJ1-1, with a possible D match to TRBD1 (5 bases). V lost 0 bases, J lost 5 bases, and 16 bases lay in between. The CDR3 is 16 residues long. Germline lookup yields CDR1 MGHRA and CDR2 YSYEKL. The CDR3: CASSQEKIGGKTEAFF. CDR3 coding DNA: TGCGCCAGCAGCCAAGAGAAGATCGGGGGTAAGACTGAAGCTTTCTTT.

The rearrangement joins TRBV7-9 to TRBJ1-2, with TRBD1 as a possible D gene (5 bases). Germline V gives CDR1 SEHNR, CDR2 FQNEAQ (reference sequence). Trimming took off 1 base at V and 4 bases at J, with 13 bases between the two ends. The CDR3 totals 15 residues. The CDR3 is CASSLDGAGGYGYTF. The CDR3 DNA reads as TGTGCCAGCAGCTTAGACGGGGCCGGGGGCTATGGCTACACCTTC. The full variable domain, with the rest looked up from reference TRBV7-9 and TRBJ1-2, is DTGVSQNPRHKITKRGQNVTFRCDPISEHNRLYWYRQTLGQGPEFLTYFQNEAQLEKSRLLSDRFSAERPKGSFSTLEIQRTEQGDSAMYLCASSLDGAGGYGYTFGSGTRLTVV.

V gene TRBV18 combines with J gene TRBJ2-7, with D tentatively TRBD2 (6 bases). The CDR3 totals 13 residues. The germline V gene has CDR1 KGHSH and CDR2 LQKENI. The V gene lost 4 bases and the J gene lost 3 bases, with 10 bases spanning the gap. The CDR3 is CASSLQGLYEQYF. The DNA of the CDR3 is TGTGCCAGCTCACTTCAGGGACTCTACGAGCAGTACTTC.

This clone was seen once. The rearrangement uses TRBV7-9 and TRBJ1-6; D is undetermined. Germline V CDR1 and CDR2: SEHNR, FQNEAQ (reference sequence). This CDR3 spans 13 amino acids. V was cut by 5 bases and J by 6 bases, with 8 bases left in between. As DNA, the CDR3 is TGTGCCAGCAGCGCCGGGATTAATTCACCCCTCCACTTT. Protein sequence: CASSAGINSPLHF.

The rearrangement uses TRBV6-5 and TRBJ2-7, with a possible D match to TRBD1 (6 bases). Trimming took 8 bases from V and 3 from J, leaving 14 bases between them. The germline V gene has CDR1 MNHEY and CDR2 SVGAGI. This CDR3 region has 13 residues. The CDR3 loop is CASRVLQGYEQYF. The CDR3, as DNA: TGTGCCAGCCGAGTCCTACAGGGCTACGAGCAGTACTTC.

Points on this clone: The junction departs from germline at one end; a sequencing error may be responsible. This chain links TRBV7-7 with TRBJ2-7, with TRBD1 matching over 8 bases. CDR1 and CDR2 from the germline V gene are SSHAT and FNYEAQ (reference sequence). There are 13 residues in the CDR3. CDR3 region: CASSPQGAREQYF. The CDR3 bases are TGTGCTAGCAGCCCTCAGGGGGCAAGAGAGCAGTACTTC. Combining the CDR3 with reference TRBV7-7 and TRBJ2-7 gives the whole variable domain GAGVSQSPRYKVTKRGQDVTLRCDPISSHATLYWYQQALGQGPEFLTYFNYEAQPDKSGLPSDRFSAERPEGSISTLTIQRTEQRDSAMYRCASSPQGAREQYFGPGTRLTVT.

The genes are TRBV5-1 and TRBJ1-5; a possible D gene is TRBD1 (5 bases). CDR1 is SGHRS, CDR2 YFSETQ, per germline. The V and J ends lost 4 bases and 0 bases respectively, with 11 bases between them. The CDR3 contains 15 residues. This CDR3 is CASSMNGGSNQPQHF. The CDR3 DNA reads TGCGCCAGCAGCATGAACGGGGGTAGCAATCAGCCCCAGCATTTT.